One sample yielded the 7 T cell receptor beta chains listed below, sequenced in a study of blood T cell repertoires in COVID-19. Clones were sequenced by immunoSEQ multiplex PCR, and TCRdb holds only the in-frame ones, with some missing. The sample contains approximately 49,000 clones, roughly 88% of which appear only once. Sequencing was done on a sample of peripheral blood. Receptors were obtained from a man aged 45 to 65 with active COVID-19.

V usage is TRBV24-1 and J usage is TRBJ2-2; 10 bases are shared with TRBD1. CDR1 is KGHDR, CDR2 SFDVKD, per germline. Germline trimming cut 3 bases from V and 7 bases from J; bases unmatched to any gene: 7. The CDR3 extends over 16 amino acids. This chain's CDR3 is CATSDEPGTGDGELFF. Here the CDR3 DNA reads TGTGCCACCAGTGATGAGCCCGGGACAGGGGACGGGGAGCTGTTTTTT.

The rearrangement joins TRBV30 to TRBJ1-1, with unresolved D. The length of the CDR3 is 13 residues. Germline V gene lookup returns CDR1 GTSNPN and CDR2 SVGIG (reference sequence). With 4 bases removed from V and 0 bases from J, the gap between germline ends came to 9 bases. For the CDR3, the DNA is TGTGCCTGGAATCCGGGAATGAACACTGAAGCTTTCTTT. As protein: CAWNPGMNTEAFF.

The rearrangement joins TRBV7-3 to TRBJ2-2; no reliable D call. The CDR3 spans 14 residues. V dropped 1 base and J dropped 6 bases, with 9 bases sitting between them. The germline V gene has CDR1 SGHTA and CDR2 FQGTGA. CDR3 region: CASSLNGRAGELFF. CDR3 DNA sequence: TGTGCCAGCAGCTTAAATGGTCGGGCCGGGGAGCTGTTTTTT.

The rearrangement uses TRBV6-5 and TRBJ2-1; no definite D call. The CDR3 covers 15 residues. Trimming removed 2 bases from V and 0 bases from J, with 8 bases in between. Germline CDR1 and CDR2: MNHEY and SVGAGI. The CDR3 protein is CASSYDTSSYNEQFF. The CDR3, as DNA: TGTGCCAGCAGTTACGATACGAGCTCCTACAATGAGCAGTTCTTC.

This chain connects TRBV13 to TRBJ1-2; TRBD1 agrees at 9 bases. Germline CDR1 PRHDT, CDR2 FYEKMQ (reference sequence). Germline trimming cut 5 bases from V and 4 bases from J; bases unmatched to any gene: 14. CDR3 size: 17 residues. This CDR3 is CASSQTRDRDLSYGYTF. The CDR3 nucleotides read TGTGCCAGCAGCCAAACGCGGGACAGGGACCTAAGCTATGGCTACACCTTC.

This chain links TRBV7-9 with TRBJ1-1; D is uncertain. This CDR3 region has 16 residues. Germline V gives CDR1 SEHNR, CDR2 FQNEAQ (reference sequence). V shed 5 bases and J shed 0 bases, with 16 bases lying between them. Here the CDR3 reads CASSLPSATLNTEAFF. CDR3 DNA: TGTGCCAGCAGCCTTCCCTCCGCGACTCTGAACACTGAAGCTTTCTTT.

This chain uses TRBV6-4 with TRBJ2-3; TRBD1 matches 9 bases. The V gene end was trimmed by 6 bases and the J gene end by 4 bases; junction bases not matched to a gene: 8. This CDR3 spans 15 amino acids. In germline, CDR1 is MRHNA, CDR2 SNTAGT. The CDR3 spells CASRVGTGSADTQYF. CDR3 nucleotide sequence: TGTGCCAGCAGAGTTGGGACAGGGAGTGCAGATACGCAGTATTTT.